Listed below are T cell receptor beta chains from one sample, sequenced in a study of Ad26.COV2.S vaccination and SARS-CoV-2 variants. Libraries were prepared by immunoSEQ multiplex PCR; TCRdb keeps only in-frame clonotypes and omits some of them. Of about 440,000 clones listed, 90% were seen once; the top ten hold around 4.5%. The source was peripheral blood, collected in a trial of Ad26.COV2.S vaccine versus placebo. The receptors derive from a person between 18 and 60 years old who received the Ad26.COV2.S COVID-19 vaccine or a placebo. Each CDR3 is given with its conserved first and last residue. A D gene is named only where the DNA matches it firmly. Some rows have no size entry. The others give once, few or many, or a class for an expanded clone.

V	J	D	size	CDR3	DNA
TRBV7-6	TRBJ1-6	-	-	CASSLGTLGSPLHF	TGTGCCAGCAGCCTCGGGACCTTGGGTTCACCCCTCCACTTT
TRBV18	TRBJ2-3	-	-	CASSPPGGGNADTQYF	TGTGCCAGCTCACCACCGGGAGGAGGGAACGCAGATACGCAGTATTTT
TRBV7-2	TRBJ1-4	-	-	CASSPAGTATNEKLFF	TGTGCCAGCAGCCCCGCGGGGACGGCAACTAATGAAAAACTGTTTTTT
TRBV19	TRBJ2-1	-	-	CASGPTRRKQFF	TGTGCCAGTGGCCCCACACGGCGTAAACAGTTCTTC
TRBV4-1	TRBJ2-1	TRBD2	-	CASSRIAGVVREQFF	TGCGCCAGCAGCCGAATAGCGGGAGTTGTGCGTGAGCAGTTCTTC
TRBV15	TRBJ2-1	TRBD2	-	CATSRYREGSYNEQFF	TGTGCCACCAGCAGATACCGGGAGGGATCCTACAATGAGCAGTTCTTC
TRBV29-1	TRBJ2-7	-	-	CSVAATNGYEQYF	TGCAGCGTTGCGGCGACTAACGGCTACGAGCAGTACTTC
TRBV6-2/TRBV6-3	TRBJ1-1	-	few	CASSQSLHGAFF	TGTGCCAGCAGCCAATCACTTCACGGAGCTTTCTTT
TRBV27	TRBJ2-7	-	-	CASRPRTDGAYEQYF	TGTGCCAGCAGGCCACGAACGGACGGAGCCTACGAGCAGTACTTC
TRBV28	TRBJ1-1	TRBD1	once	CASSGQGAKGTEAFF	TGTGCCAGCAGTGGGCAGGGGGCCAAGGGGACTGAAGCTTTCTTT
TRBV9	TRBJ2-3	-	-	CASSPEARTDTQYF	TGTGCCAGCAGCCCTGAGGCCCGCACAGATACGCAGTATTTT
TRBV7-3	TRBJ2-1	-	-	CASSLTSASYNEQFF	TGTGCCAGCAGCTTGACTAGTGCCTCCTACAATGAGCAGTTCTTC
TRBV7-8	TRBJ2-1	TRBD2	-	CASSFSGRANEQFF	TGTGCCAGCAGCTTTAGCGGGAGGGCCAATGAGCAGTTCTTC
TRBV27	TRBJ2-7	-	-	CASSLYGEAEQYF	TGTGCCAGCAGTTTATATGGCGAAGCCGAGCAGTACTTC
TRBV5-1	TRBJ2-5	TRBD2	-	CASSLAVAGGQETQYF	TGCGCCAGCAGCTTGGCGGTAGCGGGAGGGCAAGAGACCCAGTACTTC
TRBV9	TRBJ2-6	TRBD1	-	CASSIGQGASGANVLTF	TGTGCCAGCAGCATCGGACAGGGGGCGTCTGGGGCCAACGTCCTGACTTTC
TRBV5-6	TRBJ2-7	-	-	CASSLDPGGIEQYF	TGTGCCAGCAGCTTGGACCCCGGAGGCATCGAGCAGTACTTC
TRBV29-1	TRBJ2-2	TRBD2	-	CSAFASGRAGELFF	TGCAGCGCCTTTGCTAGCGGGAGGGCCGGGGAGCTGTTTTTT
TRBV20-1	TRBJ2-1	-	-	CSASYAGKEYVYNEQFF	TGCAGTGCTAGTTACGCGGGAAAGGAATATGTCTACAATGAGCAGTTCTTC
TRBV7-8	TRBJ1-3	-	-	CASSALVAGTGNTIYF	TGTGCCAGCAGCGCGTTAGTGGCGGGGACTGGAAACACCATATATTTT
TRBV28	TRBJ2-7	TRBD2	-	CASSFVEAGAYEQYF	TGTGCCAGCAGTTTCGTAGAAGCGGGAGCCTACGAGCAGTACTTC
TRBV5-4	TRBJ1-2	-	-	CASSSQGSGYTF	TGTGCCAGCAGCTCCCAGGGGTCCGGCTACACCTTC
TRBV27	TRBJ2-1	-	-	CASSLIGQGRWDEQFF	TGTGCCAGCAGTTTAATTGGGCAGGGGCGGTGGGATGAGCAGTTCTTC
TRBV7-2	TRBJ1-6	-	-	CASTLTGQGNSPLHF	TGTGCCAGCACCCTAACAGGGCAGGGCAATTCACCCCTCCACTTT
TRBV4-3	TRBJ2-3	TRBD2	-	CASSQGSSGIYTQYF	TGCGCCAGCAGCCAAGGATCTAGCGGGATTTATACGCAGTATTTT
TRBV2	TRBJ2-4	TRBD2	once	CASSGRGSYIQYF	TGTGCCAGCAGTGGTCGCGGGAGCTACATTCAGTACTTC
TRBV20-1	TRBJ2-3	TRBD2	-	CSASRASGSFTDTQYF	TGCAGTGCTAGTAGGGCTAGCGGGAGTTTCACAGATACGCAGTATTTT